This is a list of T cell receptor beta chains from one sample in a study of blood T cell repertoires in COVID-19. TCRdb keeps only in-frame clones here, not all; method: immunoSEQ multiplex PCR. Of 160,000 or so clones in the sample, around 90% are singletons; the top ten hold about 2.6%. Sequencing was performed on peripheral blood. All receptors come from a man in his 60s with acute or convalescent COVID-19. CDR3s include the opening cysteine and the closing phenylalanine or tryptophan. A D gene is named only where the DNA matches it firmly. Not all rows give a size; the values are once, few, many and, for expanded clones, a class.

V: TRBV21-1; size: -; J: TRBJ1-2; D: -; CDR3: CASSNRSGYTF; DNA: TGTGCCAGCAGCAATCGAAGCGGCTACACCTTC
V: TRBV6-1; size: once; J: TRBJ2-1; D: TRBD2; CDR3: CASSEASRGGRGNEQFF; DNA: TGTGCCAGCAGTGAAGCATCGCGGGGGGGCCGGGGCAATGAGCAGTTCTTC
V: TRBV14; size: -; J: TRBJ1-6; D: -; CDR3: CASSRLQGKVASPLHF; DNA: TGTGCCAGCAGCCGACTACAGGGAAAGGTGGCTTCACCCCTCCACTTT
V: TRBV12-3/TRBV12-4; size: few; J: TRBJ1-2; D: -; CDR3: CASSPQGQPGYTF; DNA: TGTGCCAGCAGTCCCCAGGGGCAGCCGGGCTACACCTTC
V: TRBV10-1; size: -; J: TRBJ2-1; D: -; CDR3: CASSDNSGNEQFF; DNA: TGCGCCAGCAGTGATAACAGTGGTAATGAGCAGTTCTTC
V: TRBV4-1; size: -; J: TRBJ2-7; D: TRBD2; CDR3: CASSQAGGREQYF; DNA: TGCGCCAGCAGTCAAGCGGGGGGAAGGGAGCAGTACTTC
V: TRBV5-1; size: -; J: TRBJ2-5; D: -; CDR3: CASSIPSAGRYQETQYF; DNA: TGCGCCAGCAGCATTCCCTCGGCAGGTCGGTACCAAGAGACCCAGTACTTC
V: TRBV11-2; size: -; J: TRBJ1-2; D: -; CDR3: CASTLGGGEARGYTF; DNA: TGTGCCAGCACCCTTGGGGGGGGCGAGGCACGGGGCTACACCTTC
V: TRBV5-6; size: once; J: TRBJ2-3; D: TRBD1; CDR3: CASSTGVTTDTQYF; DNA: TGTGCCAGCAGCACAGGGGTGACCACAGATACGCAGTATTTT
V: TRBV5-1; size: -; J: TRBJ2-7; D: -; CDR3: CASSPRTDSYEQYF; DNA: TGCGCCAGCAGCCCTCGGACAGATTCCTACGAGCAGTACTTC
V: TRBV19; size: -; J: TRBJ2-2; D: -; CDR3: CASSMRGLNTGELFF; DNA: TGTGCCAGTAGTATGAGAGGTCTGAACACCGGGGAGCTGTTTTTT
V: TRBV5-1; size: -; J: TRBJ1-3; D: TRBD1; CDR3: CASQQGAGGNTIYF; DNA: TGCGCCAGCCAACAGGGGGCCGGTGGAAACACCATATATTTT
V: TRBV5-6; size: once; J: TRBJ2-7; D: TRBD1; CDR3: CASSFPGGRAQYF; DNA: TGTGCCAGCAGCTTCCCAGGGGGTAGGGCGCAGTACTTC
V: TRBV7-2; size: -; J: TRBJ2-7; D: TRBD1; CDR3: CASSGQGTYEQYF; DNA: TGTGCCAGCAGCGGACAGGGAACCTACGAGCAGTACTTC
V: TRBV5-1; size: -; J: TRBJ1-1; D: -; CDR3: CASSHLSGMNTEAFF; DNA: TGCGCCAGCAGCCACCTTTCAGGGATGAACACTGAAGCTTTCTTT
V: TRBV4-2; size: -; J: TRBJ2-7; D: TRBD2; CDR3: CASSQETSGGPPTYEQYF; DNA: TGTGCCAGCAGCCAAGAAACTAGCGGGGGGCCACCGACCTACGAGCAGTACTTC
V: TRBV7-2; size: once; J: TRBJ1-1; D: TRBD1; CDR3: CASRVTGGRVTEAFF; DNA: TGTGCCAGCAGGGTCACAGGGGGCCGAGTCACTGAAGCTTTCTTT